This section outlines one T cell receptor beta chain sequence together with its context. This entry belongs to a study of T cells in Graves' hyperthyroidism and ophthalmopathy. Patients aged 18 to 65 had newly diagnosed hyperthyroidism lasting under 2 months. Amplification yielded TCR beta CDR3 regions, with RNA transcripts as the source. In the first-round RT-PCR of the TCR CDR3, the HTBI primer set was used. TCRdb reprocessed the multiplex PCR reads with MiXCR, giving one entry per CDR3 protein. Among approximately 370,000 distinct CDR3 sequences, roughly 15% were seen once, and the ten largest hold approximately 30%. J lost 0 bases, V lost 2 bases, and 9 bases had no gene match. The length of the CDR3 is 18 residues.

Sequenced input: blood. The sequence was collected from a woman aged 25 to 45 with Graves' hyperthyroidism that later progressed to Graves' ophthalmopathy. The chain couples TRBV12-3 or TRBV12-4 to TRBJ1-4; 7 positions agree with TRBD1. The CDR3 DNA reads TGTGCCAGCAGTTTAAGACAGGGATCATGGTCAACTAATGAAAAACTGTTTTTT. Encoded protein: CASSLRQGSWSTNEKLFF.